The T cell receptor beta chain under discussion was sequenced for a study of shared clonotypes between healthy human individuals. The CDR3 spans 15 residues. V shed 4 bases, J shed 8 bases, and the junction held 6 bases outside the gene matches. In germline, CDR1 is SEHNR, CDR2 FQNEAQ (reference sequence). Some clones are missing from TCRdb's copy, which holds only in-frame ones; the method was immunoSEQ multiplex PCR. The sample includes about 2.5 million clones, roughly 92% of them seen just once. V and J are TRBV7-9 and TRBJ2-1; 12 nucleotides match TRBD2. This TCR derives from a man between 18 and 29 years old in good health. Some clones in this sample may be carry-over from other donors' samples. Sequenced input: naive CD4+ T cells from PBMCs. Subset denoted: CD45RA+ positively selected. The CDR3 coding sequence is TGTGCCAGCAGCTGGGATCGACTAGCGGGAGATGAGCAGTTCTTC. Its translation is CASSWDRLAGDEQFF.